This T cell receptor (beta chain) was identified during a study of cytomegalovirus exposure and HLA in healthy donors. Findings and caveats of the study: A list of approximately 150 TCR beta chains associated with cytomegalovirus was given.

The CDR3 is 15 residues long. Germline lookup yields CDR1 SGHKS and CDR2 YYEKEE (reference sequence). This clone was seen a handful of times. Its matching antigen is unknown. The junction does not match germline at one end; this may be a read error. The repertoire was sequenced with immunoSEQ multiplex PCR; TCRdb's copy has only in-frame clones and lacks some. The sample carries 200,000 or so clones, more than 80% recorded once. The chain is built from TRBV5-5 and TRBJ2-7; D may be TRBD1 (6 bases). This TCR was sampled from a man younger than 35 in good health and CMV-seropositive. Sequenced input: PBMCs. CDR3 in amino acids: CASSQDRGQPYEQYF. In DNA form, the CDR3 reads TGCGCCAGCAGCCAAGATCGCGGACAGCCGTACGAGCAGTACTTC.